This T cell receptor beta chain was captured by sequencing in a study of shared clonotypes between healthy human individuals. The wider study: Donors, aged 18 to 49, were two women and three men. Each donor contributed plates that comprised three CD4 naive, three CD4 memory, two CD8 naive and one CD8 memory. General study results and limits: A generally larger estimated richness was seen in naive subsets than in memory subsets.

CD45RO-negative cells were positively selected for CCR7, leaving out terminally differentiated effector memory CD45RA+ cells. The sample holds one count of this clone. Antigen unknown. Clones were read by immunoSEQ multiplex PCR, and TCRdb kept only the in-frame ones, dropping some. The sample includes some 740,000 clones, almost 95% of them seen just once. From germline, CDR1 is SEHNR and CDR2 FQNEAQ (reference sequence). The CDR3 covers 14 residues. The junction had 5 bases not matched to a gene; V was cut back by 5 bases and J by 4 bases. Material for sequencing was naive CD8+ T cells sorted from blood. The TCR was taken from a young man in good health. V gene TRBV7-9 combines with J gene TRBJ2-4, with 7 bases matching TRBD1. CDR3 bases: TGTGCCAGCAGCACCGGGACAGTAAAAAACATTCAGTACTTC. Translated, it gives CASSTGTVKNIQYF.